This T cell receptor beta chain appears in the sequencing data of a study of T cells in Graves' hyperthyroidism and ophthalmopathy. Study summary: Upon initial diagnosis and before any treatment, peripheral blood was collected.

This clonotype showed up many times. Template material for amplifying TCR beta CDR3 regions consisted of RNA transcripts. A set of HTBI primers served as the primers for a first-round RT-PCR of the TCR CDR3. TCRdb fed the multiplex PCR reads into MiXCR, producing one record per CDR3 protein. The table includes about 840,000 distinct CDR3 sequences, approximately 40% detected once. The CDR3 totals 14 residues. Trimming cost V 7 bases and J 3 bases, with 15 bases left between them. Germline V gene lookup returns CDR1 LNHDA and CDR2 SQIVND (reference sequence). Researchers barred patients who had uncontrolled infection, other autoimmune disease, pregnancy or lactation.

This clonotype was obtained from a man between 18 and 35 years old with Graves' hyperthyroidism. Sequenced input: blood. This rearrangement joins TRBV19 to TRBJ1-1, with D perhaps matching TRBD1 (5 bases). The CDR3: CASTVRGADTEAFF. As DNA, the CDR3 is TGTGCCAGTACGGTCCGAGGGGCGGACACTGAAGCTTTCTTT.